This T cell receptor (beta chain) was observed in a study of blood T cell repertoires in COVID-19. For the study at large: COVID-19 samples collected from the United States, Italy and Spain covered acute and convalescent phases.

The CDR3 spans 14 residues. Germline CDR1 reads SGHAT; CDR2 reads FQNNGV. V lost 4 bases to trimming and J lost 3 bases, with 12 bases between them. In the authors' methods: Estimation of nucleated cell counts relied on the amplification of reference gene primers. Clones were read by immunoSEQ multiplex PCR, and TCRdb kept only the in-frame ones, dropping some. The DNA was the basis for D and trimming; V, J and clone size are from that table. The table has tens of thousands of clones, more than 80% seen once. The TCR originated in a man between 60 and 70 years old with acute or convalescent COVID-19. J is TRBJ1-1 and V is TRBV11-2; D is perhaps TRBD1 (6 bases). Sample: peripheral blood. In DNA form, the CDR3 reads TGTGCCAGCAGCTACCACAGGGATGACACTGAAGCTTTCTTT. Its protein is CASSYHRDDTEAFF.